This T cell receptor beta chain came from a study of T cells in Graves' hyperthyroidism and ophthalmopathy. Whole-study findings and limits: Model-based prediction identified ophthalmopathy a median around 6.7 months prior to its onset. Classification by a 13 V-J model distinguished ophthalmopathy from stable hyperthyroidism.

Comment on this clonotype: The antigen remains undetermined.

Patients showing uncontrolled infection, other autoimmune disease, pregnancy or lactation were ineligible. The diagnostic basis comprised clinical symptoms, serum thyroxine and TRAb, thyroid ultrasound and orbital computed tomography. TCR beta CDR3 region amplification was performed from RNA transcripts. HTBI primers drove first-round RT-PCR of the TCR CDR3. TCRdb reprocessed the multiplex PCR reads via MiXCR and lists one record per CDR3 protein. The repertoire holds about 640,000 distinct CDR3 sequences, with around 20% as singletons. Germline V gene sequence: CDR1 SQVTM, CDR2 ANQGSEA. V dropped 3 bases and J dropped 7 bases, with 13 bases sitting between them. The length of the CDR3 is 12 residues.

This TCR was sampled from a man aged 25 to 40 with Graves' ophthalmopathy. The chain is built from TRBV29-1 and TRBJ2-7; D could derive from TRBD1 or TRBD2 (6 bases each). The sample was blood. CDR3 DNA: TGCAGCGTTGAGGGTAGGGGGAGGGAGCAGTACTTC. Amino acid sequence: CSVEGRGREQYF.